Listed below are T cell receptor beta chains from one sample, sequenced in a study of blood T cell repertoires in COVID-19. The assay was immunoSEQ multiplex PCR, and TCRdb's table has in-frame clones only and misses some. The sample lists over 150,000 clones, around 90% occurring once. The sample taken for sequencing was peripheral blood. These receptors were taken from a man aged 55-75 years with COVID-19, enrolled during active disease. Each CDR3 is given with its conserved first and last residue. D genes are given only for firm matches. Some rows have no size entry. The others give once, few or many, or a class for an expanded clone.

d_call	v_call	clone_size	j_call	cdr3_aa	cdr3_nt
NA	TRBV7-2	NA	TRBJ1-5	CASSLVAGPNQPQHF	TGTGCCAGCAGCTTAGTGGCGGGACCAAATCAGCCCCAGCATTTT
TRBD2	TRBV7-2	NA	TRBJ2-1	CASSGTSGGYNEQFF	TGTGCCAGCAGCGGGACTAGCGGGGGGTACAATGAGCAGTTCTTC
NA	TRBV19	NA	TRBJ1-2	CASNEGRYGYTF	TGTGCCAGTAACGAGGGTCGCTATGGCTACACCTTC
TRBD2	TRBV9	NA	TRBJ2-7	CASSAQAGPSYEQYF	TGTGCCAGCAGCGCCCAAGCGGGGCCCTCCTACGAGCAGTACTTC
NA	TRBV11-2	NA	TRBJ1-3	CASSLETVRGNTIYF	TGTGCCAGCAGCTTAGAGACAGTCCGTGGAAACACCATATATTTT
NA	TRBV6-2/TRBV6-3	NA	TRBJ2-7	CASSVDSWSYEQYF	TGTGCCAGCAGCGTGGACAGTTGGTCCTACGAGCAGTACTTC
TRBD1	TRBV6-2/TRBV6-3	NA	TRBJ1-2	CASSYSAGGLYGYTF	TGTGCCAGCAGTTACTCGGCAGGGGGCCTCTATGGCTACACCTTC
TRBD2	TRBV30	NA	TRBJ2-2	CAWSVSGGYTGELFF	TGTGCCTGGAGTGTATCGGGAGGATACACCGGGGAGCTGTTTTTT
TRBD1	TRBV6-2/TRBV6-3	NA	TRBJ1-5	CASSPDRINQPQHF	TGTGCCAGCAGCCCGGACAGGATCAATCAGCCCCAGCATTTT
NA	TRBV19	few	TRBJ2-2	CASSINGVDGELFF	TGTGCCAGTAGTATTAACGGGGTGGACGGGGAGCTGTTTTTT
TRBD1	TRBV28	NA	TRBJ2-7	CASSSQGVGYF	TGTGCCAGCAGTTCACAGGGGGTTGGGTACTTC
NA	TRBV30	NA	TRBJ1-6	CAWNGGLDNSPLHF	TGTGCCTGGAACGGAGGACTAGATAATTCACCCCTCCACTTT
TRBD1	TRBV18	NA	TRBJ1-3	CASSPFQQTGATIYF	TGTGCCAGCTCACCATTCCAGCAGACAGGGGCCACCATATATTTT
TRBD1	TRBV18	NA	TRBJ1-6	CASSRDRGGDSPLHF	TGTGCCAGCTCACGGGACAGGGGAGGAGATTCACCCCTCCACTTT
TRBD1	TRBV5-1	NA	TRBJ1-1	CASSFHRGPGTEAFF	TGCGCCAGCAGCTTCCACAGGGGGCCGGGCACTGAAGCTTTCTTT
NA	TRBV25-1	NA	TRBJ1-1	CASSLWTEAFF	TGTGCCAGCTCACTTTGGACTGAAGCTTTCTTT